This T cell receptor beta chain was identified during a study of breast tumors, draining lymph nodes, adjacent tissues. TCRdb redid the calling of the multiplex PCR reads with MiXCR, one entry per CDR3 protein. The sample carries about 89,000 distinct CDR3 sequences, about 27% recorded once. This clonotype has at least ten counts. What it recognizes is unknown. Samples came from axillary lymph nodes draining the breast cancer. General study findings and limits: Tumors had less TCR diversity than lymph nodes, more than nontumor tissue. Tumor T cell lymph node origin was a supported hypothesis, not proven.

CDR3 size: 13 residues. The germline V and J ends were trimmed by 5 bases and 3 bases, with 11 bases remaining between them. Per the germline V gene, CDR1 is DFQATT and CDR2 is SNEGSKA (reference sequence). The rearrangement links TRBV20-1 to TRBJ2-1; tentatively, D is TRBD1 (5 bases). The sequencing input was axillary lymph node tissue. This TCR derives from a female donor with breast cancer. Some clones in this sample may be carry-over from other donors' samples. Here the CDR3 reads CSAPDSFYNEQFF. The CDR3 DNA follows: TGCAGTGCTCCAGACAGTTTCTACAATGAGCAGTTCTTC.